In its sample, the clone carrying this T cell receptor beta chain was seen once. The antigen is undetermined. CDR3 length: 13 residues. Per the germline V gene, CDR1 is SNHLY and CDR2 is FYNNEI. Trimming removed 7 bases from V and 3 bases from J; junction bases left unmatched: 4. Sequencing was performed with immunoSEQ multiplex PCR; in TCRdb, only in-frame clones are kept and a portion is missing. The sample carries tens of thousands of clones, roughly 90% recorded once. Time point here: week 47, end of study. Doses of 300 ug of mutant IDH1 20-mer peptide were given with topical imiquimod. This entry belongs to a study of a mutant IDH1 vaccine in newly diagnosed glioma. Study at large: Prior therapy was radiotherapy, temozolomide, or both; most received both.

Study results and caveats: Pseudoprogression appears to have had no connection to changes in top peripheral T cell clonotypes.

The chain has TRBV2 and TRBJ1-2, with 8 nucleotides matching TRBD1. The TCR was taken from a woman in her thirties or forties with glioma. The source was PBMCs, collected from a glioma patient whose treatment included an IDH1 peptide vaccine. The CDR3 here is CASNPQGDYGYTF. The CDR3 DNA reads as TGTGCCAGCAACCCACAGGGGGACTATGGCTACACCTTC.